This is a list of T cell receptor beta chains from one sample in a study of T cells in Graves' hyperthyroidism and ophthalmopathy. Via MiXCR, TCRdb re-called the multiplex PCR reads, giving one row per CDR3 protein. The sample contains roughly 720,000 distinct CDR3 sequences, roughly 17% of which appear only once. The sequenced material came from blood. The receptors come from a man in his fifties or sixties with Graves' hyperthyroidism. Both conserved end residues are part of each CDR3. D genes are given only for firm matches. Clone size, where shown, is once, few, many, or a class for clones that have expanded.

cdr3_aa: CSAHRGFSNQPQHF; cdr3_nt: TGCAGTGCTCACAGGGGCTTTAGTAATCAGCCCCAGCATTTT; j_call: TRBJ1-5; d_call: TRBD1; clone_size: NA; v_call: TRBV20-1
cdr3_aa: CSARGPGLGSYEQYF; cdr3_nt: TGCAGTGCTAGAGGGCCGGGACTAGGCTCCTACGAGCAGTACTTC; j_call: TRBJ2-7; d_call: TRBD2; clone_size: many; v_call: TRBV20-1
cdr3_aa: CASSYSTGRTASYEQYF; cdr3_nt: TGTGCCAGCAGTTACTCGACGGGCAGGACTGCCTCCTACGAGCAGTACTTC; j_call: TRBJ2-7; d_call: NA; clone_size: many; v_call: TRBV6-2/TRBV6-3
cdr3_aa: CASTRNRNEKLFF; cdr3_nt: TGTGCCAGCACCAGGAATAGAAATGAAAAACTGTTTTTT; j_call: TRBJ1-4; d_call: NA; clone_size: many; v_call: TRBV2
cdr3_aa: CSVDISGTVETQYF; cdr3_nt: TGCAGCGTGGACATCAGCGGGACTGTAGAGACCCAGTACTTC; j_call: TRBJ2-5; d_call: TRBD2; clone_size: NA; v_call: TRBV29-1
cdr3_aa: CAISGEQLFSGANVLTF; cdr3_nt: TGTGCCATCTCGGGGGAACAGCTTTTCTCTGGGGCCAACGTCCTGACTTTC; j_call: TRBJ2-6; d_call: NA; clone_size: many; v_call: TRBV2
cdr3_aa: CASRNRGDQPQHF; cdr3_nt: TGTGCCAGCAGGAACAGGGGGGATCAGCCCCAGCATTTT; j_call: TRBJ1-5; d_call: TRBD1; clone_size: NA; v_call: TRBV6-1
cdr3_aa: CASSQEEAGTAHGYTF; cdr3_nt: TGTGCCAGCAGCCAAGAGGAAGCCGGGACAGCGCATGGCTACACCTTC; j_call: TRBJ1-2; d_call: TRBD1; clone_size: few; v_call: TRBV11-2
cdr3_aa: CASSYSTGGGSYEQYF; cdr3_nt: TGTGCCAGCAGTTACTCGACGGGGGGGGGATCCTACGAGCAGTACTTC; j_call: TRBJ2-7; d_call: TRBD2; clone_size: many; v_call: TRBV6-5
cdr3_aa: CASRLGGTGVNEQFF; cdr3_nt: TGTGCCAGCAGGCTCGGTGGGACAGGGGTCAATGAGCAGTTCTTC; j_call: TRBJ2-1; d_call: TRBD1; clone_size: few; v_call: TRBV28
cdr3_aa: CASTRTSGIQETQYF; cdr3_nt: TGTGCCAGCACCCGGACTAGCGGGATCCAAGAGACCCAGTACTTC; j_call: TRBJ2-5; d_call: TRBD2; clone_size: NA; v_call: TRBV7-9
cdr3_aa: CASSLDVKVSQPQHF; cdr3_nt: TGTGCCAGCAGTTTAGATGTGAAGGTCTCTCAGCCCCAGCATTTT; j_call: TRBJ1-5; d_call: NA; clone_size: few; v_call: TRBV28
cdr3_aa: CAGSPTRAWGEQYF; cdr3_nt: TGTGCCGGCTCACCCACGAGGGCTTGGGGAGAGCAGTACTTC; j_call: TRBJ2-7; d_call: NA; clone_size: NA; v_call: TRBV18